This entry lists 29 T cell receptor beta chains sequenced from one sample in a study of post-analysis software for immune sequencing data. Unique molecular identifiers were built into the TCR beta cDNA libraries. One entry per CDR3 protein, called by TCRdb with MiXCR from the PCR reads. In the table there are hundreds of thousands of distinct CDR3 sequences, less than 45% of which are singletons. The antigens these receptors bind are not known. Points from the study as a whole: Compared with controls, patients had more of roughly five TRBV segments, including TRBV5-6, TRBV5-1 and TRBV20-1.

The sequencing input was blood. The receptors shown here come from a girl aged 10 to 17 with multiple sclerosis.

This clonotype was counted only a few times. The rearrangement uses TRBV20-1 and TRBJ1-2; TRBD1 agrees at 7 bases. The CDR3 contains 14 residues. Germline loops: CDR1 DFQATT, CDR2 SNEGSKA (reference sequence). Trimming at V came to 5 bases and at J to 4 bases, leaving 10 bases not matched to a gene. The CDR3 sequence: CSAPSRDSRYGYTF. The CDR3, as DNA: TGCAGTGCTCCATCCCGGGACAGCCGCTATGGCTACACCTTC.

The V gene is TRBV12-3 or TRBV12-4, the J gene TRBJ2-7; D gene uncertain. The CDR3 covers 11 residues. The V and J ends lost 8 bases and 2 bases respectively, with 7 bases between them. The CDR3 region is CASGSTYEQYF. The DNA of the CDR3 is TGTGCCAGCGGTTCCACCTACGAGCAGTACTTC.

The chain joins TRBV28 to TRBJ2-7; D is undetermined. Germline CDR1 and CDR2: MDHEN and SYDVKM. V gave up 4 bases and J gave up 12 bases, with 13 bases separating them. The CDR3 consists of 11 residues. CDR3 nucleotide sequence: TGTGCCAGCAGTTCCCCTCTCCTCGCGTACTTC. Encoded protein: CASSSPLLAYF.

The rearrangement uses TRBV7-2 and TRBJ2-7, with D possibly matching TRBD2 (6 bases). The CDR3 is made up of 14 amino acids. Deletions cut 5 bases from V and 2 bases from J, with 13 bases between. CDR1 and CDR2 (germline): SGHTA, FQGNSA. Here the CDR3 DNA reads TGTGCCAGCAGCCCATGGGACTTGCCCTACGAGCAGTACTTC. Translated, it gives CASSPWDLPYEQYF.

The gene calls are TRBV5-1 and TRBJ2-1; 10 bases match TRBD2. Germline V gene lookup returns CDR1 SGHRS and CDR2 YFSETQ. Trimming removed 1 base from V and 6 bases from J; junction bases left unmatched: 13. The CDR3 consists of 18 residues. The CDR3 protein is CASSLRALGLAEINEQFF. In DNA, the CDR3 is TGCGCCAGCAGCTTGAGGGCCCTAGGACTAGCGGAAATCAATGAGCAGTTCTTC. Variable domain in full (rest from reference TRBV5-1 and TRBJ2-1): KAGVTQTPRYLIKTRGQQVTLSCSPISGHRSVSWYQQTPGQGLQFLFEYFSETQRNKGNFPGRFSGRQFSNSRSEMNVSTLELGDSALYLCASSLRALGLAEINEQFFGPGTRLTVL.

The V and J genes are TRBV6-5 and TRBJ1-1; 7 bases map to TRBD1. V lost 5 bases, J lost 4 bases, and 10 bases stayed unmatched. Germline-derived CDR1 and CDR2 are MNHEY and SVGAGI. The CDR3 covers 15 residues. The CDR3 loop is CASSAAGRGVTEAFF. CDR3 DNA: TGTGCCAGCAGTGCCGCGGGCAGGGGGGTCACTGAAGCTTTCTTT.

This chain joins TRBV28 and TRBJ1-1; TRBD1 matches 8 bases. The germline gives CDR1 MDHEN, CDR2 SYDVKM. CDR3 length equals 12 residues. Trimming at V came to 4 bases and at J to 11 bases, leaving 6 bases not matched to a gene. The CDR3 DNA is TGTGCCAGCAGTTGGGGACAGGCCGCGGCTTTCTTT. This codes for CASSWGQAAAFF.

This clonotype was recorded a few times. The rearrangement uses TRBV28 and TRBJ2-5; 7 bases agree with TRBD1. Per the germline V gene, CDR1 is MDHEN and CDR2 is SYDVKM. CDR3 length: 14 amino acids. Trimming removed 4 bases from V and 2 bases from J; junction bases left unmatched: 4. The CDR3 DNA follows: TGTGCCAGCAGTTCCGGGACAGAACAAGAGACCCAGTACTTC. Protein sequence: CASSSGTEQETQYF.

J is TRBJ2-5 and V is TRBV4-2; 10 positions agree with TRBD2. CDR3 length equals 16 residues. Germline V lookup: CDR1 LGHNA, CDR2 YNFKEQ. The V and J ends lost 1 base and 5 bases, in that order; junction bases with no gene match: 7. The CDR3 spells CASSQGRLAGGETQYF. For the CDR3, the DNA is TGTGCCAGCAGCCAAGGTCGACTAGCGGGCGGGGAGACCCAGTACTTC.

This clonotype was detected only a few times. The rearrangement joins TRBV4-1 to TRBJ2-7; 9 bases line up with TRBD1. The V and J ends lost 3 bases and 3 bases, in that order; junction bases with no gene match: 12. Germline V gene sequence: CDR1 MGHRA, CDR2 YSYEKL. The CDR3 is 17 amino acids. The CDR3 DNA follows: TGCGCCAGCAGCCAGAGGGGGGACAGGGCTTTGAACTACGAGCAGTACTTC. Translation gives CASSQRGDRALNYEQYF.

The chain is built from TRBV7-3 and TRBJ2-1; 7 positions agree with TRBD2. There are 13 residues in the CDR3. Germline V gives CDR1 SGHTA, CDR2 FQGTGA. J lost 6 bases, V lost 5 bases, and 4 bases had no gene match. The CDR3 bases are TGTGCCAGCAGCAGCGGGGCCCTCAATGAGCAGTTCTTC. Translated, it gives CASSSGALNEQFF.

This chain connects TRBV20-1 to TRBJ2-7, with D unresolved. The CDR3 consists of 15 residues. The V gene lost 0 bases and the J gene lost 0 bases, with 12 bases spanning the gap. The germline gives CDR1 DFQATT, CDR2 SNEGSKA (reference sequence). The CDR3 protein is CSARDPSRSSYEQYF. Written as DNA, the CDR3 is TGCAGTGCTAGAGATCCGAGCCGGAGCTCCTACGAGCAGTACTTC.

This chain links TRBV18 with TRBJ2-1; a possible D gene is TRBD2 (5 bases). CDR3 size: 16 residues. Germline CDR1 is KGHSH and CDR2 is LQKENI. V lost 1 base and J 10 bases, leaving 20 bases between the germline ends. The CDR3 sequence: CASSPRETLNGNEQFF. CDR3 nucleotide sequence: TGTGCCAGCTCACCACGAGAGACACTGAACGGGAACGAGCAGTTCTTC.

The rearrangement uses TRBV29-1 and TRBJ1-1; D unclear. Germline V gives CDR1 SQVTM, CDR2 ANQGSEA. The CDR3 loop spans 10 amino acids. V was pared by 6 bases and J by 6 bases, with 8 bases between. CDR3 nucleotides: TGCAGCGTGACCGATCCTGAAGCTTTCTTT. Translation gives CSVTDPEAFF. Variable domain in full (rest from reference TRBV29-1 and TRBJ1-1): SAVISQKPSRDICQRGTSLTIQCQVDSQVTMMFWYRQQPGQSLTLIATANQGSEATYESGFVIDKFPISRPNLTFSTLTVSNMSPEDSSIYLCSVTDPEAFFGQGTRLTVV.

This chain connects TRBV20-1 to TRBJ2-5; no reliable D call. The DNA end is more similar to TRBJ2-7, so the J call may be wrong. This CDR3 is built from 11 residues. Germline values: CDR1 DFQATT, CDR2 SNEGSKA (reference sequence). The CDR3 coding sequence is TGCAGTGCTAGAGCTGAGACCGAGCAGTACTTC. Translating gives CSARAETEQYF.

This clonotype was counted a few times. The CDR3 region has the DNA TGTGCCAGCAGCTTGAGAATAGCGGGAGGGCCAGGATTCTACGAGCAGTACTTC. It codes for CASSLRIAGGPGFYEQYF. The rearrangement joins TRBV5-6 to TRBJ2-4; TRBD2 matches at 11 bases. TRBJ2-7 explains the end of the DNA better; the J call may be wrong. The CDR3 sequence is 18 residues long. Germline-derived CDR1 and CDR2 are SGHDT and YYEEEE.

This rearrangement joins TRBV20-1 to TRBJ2-7; 10 nucleotides align to TRBD1. This CDR3 spans 16 amino acids. V lost 0 bases to trimming and J lost 2 bases; unmatched junction nucleotides: 7. CDR1 and CDR2 from the germline V gene are DFQATT and SNEGSKA (reference sequence). As DNA, the CDR3 is TGCAGTGCTAGAGATAGCGCCGGGACAGGGGCCTACGAGCAGTACTTC. This gives the protein CSARDSAGTGAYEQYF.

The genes are TRBV7-3 and TRBJ2-7; 9 positions match TRBD2. The germline gives CDR1 SGHTA, CDR2 FQGTGA. The CDR3 loop spans 16 amino acids. V lost 0 bases and J lost 3; bases outside the gene matches: 6. In DNA, the CDR3 is TGTGCCAGCAGCTTAACTGGACTAGCGTATTTCTACGAGCAGTACTTC. Translating it yields CASSLTGLAYFYEQYF.

This clonotype has just a few counts. V is TRBV20-1 and J is TRBJ2-1; D is unresolved. Trimming stripped 3 bases from V and 7 bases from J, with 7 bases between. Germline V CDR1 and CDR2: DFQATT, SNEGSKA (reference sequence). The CDR3 runs to 11 residues. The CDR3 DNA reads as TGCAGTGCTAGGGGTAGGAATGAGCAGTTCTTC. It translates to CSARGRNEQFF.

This clonotype was seen a single time. V usage is TRBV9 and J usage is TRBJ1-2; D is ambiguous. CDR1 SGDLS and CDR2 YYNGEE come from the germline V gene. The CDR3 runs to 13 residues. Trimming took 7 bases from V and 0 from J, leaving 10 bases between them. The CDR3 sequence is CASGLEANYGYTF. The CDR3 DNA sequence: TGTGCCAGCGGGCTGGAAGCTAACTATGGCTACACCTTC.

The chain couples TRBV2 to TRBJ1-1; D gene uncertain. CDR1 SNHLY and CDR2 FYNNEI come from the germline V gene. V gave up 10 bases and J gave up 3 bases, with 9 bases separating them. This CDR3 region has 11 residues. The CDR3 sequence: CATRQDTEAFF. In nucleotides, the CDR3 is TGTGCCACGCGACAAGACACTGAAGCTTTCTTT.

The chain joins TRBV5-1 to TRBJ1-1; the D is unclear. Germline-derived CDR1 and CDR2 are SGHRS and YFSETQ. The CDR3 sequence is 16 residues long. Trimming took 6 bases from V and 0 from J, leaving 18 bases between them. The CDR3 DNA reads TGCGCCAGCAACTACAACCCGGCAGATCTGAACACTGAAGCTTTCTTT. It codes for CASNYNPADLNTEAFF.

The chain joins TRBV6-5 to TRBJ1-5; D call uncertain. CDR1 MNHEY and CDR2 SVGAGI come from the germline V gene. Trimming took off 0 bases at V and 3 bases at J, with 9 bases between the two ends. The length of the CDR3 is 15 residues. The CDR3 here is CASSYSAAPNQPQHF. DNA of the CDR3: TGTGCCAGCAGTTACTCGGCAGCACCCAATCAGCCCCAGCATTTT.

This CDR3 reads CASSQAGGSSYEQYF. CDR3 DNA: TGCGCCAGCAGCCAAGCGGGGGGGAGCTCCTACGAGCAGTACTTC. The J gene is TRBJ2-7, the V gene TRBV4-1; 8 bases fit TRBD2. CDR3 length equals 15 residues. Germline V CDR1 and CDR2: MGHRA, YSYEKL. J gave up 0 bases and V 1 base, and 2 bases lay outside the gene matches.

This clonotype was observed a few times. The chain links TRBV27 to TRBJ2-7; either TRBD1 or TRBD2 may fit D (5 bases each). The CDR3 length is 12 residues. Germline CDR1 MNHEY, CDR2 SMNVEV (reference sequence). The CDR3 region is CGSGASVYEQYF. CDR3 coding DNA: TGTGGCTCCGGGGCGAGTGTCTACGAGCAGTACTTC.

As concerns this clonotype: The junction shows a germline mismatch at one end, possibly a read error. The V call is TRBV12-3 or TRBV12-4, the J call TRBJ2-3; D may be TRBD1 (5 bases). The CDR3 has 13 residues. CDR3 sequence: CASSIDGADAQYF. The CDR3 DNA reads as TGTGCCAGCAGCATTGATGGGGCAGATGCGCAGTATTTT.

The chain combines TRBV15 with TRBJ2-1; a weak D match, TRBD1 (6 bases). The germline V gene encodes CDR1 LNHNV and CDR2 YYDKDF (reference sequence). The CDR3 has 15 residues. Between the trimmed V and J ends, which lost 8 bases and 0 bases, there was a span of 14 bases. The CDR3: CATETGTGSYNEQFF. The DNA for the CDR3 is TGTGCCACCGAGACAGGTACGGGCTCCTACAATGAGCAGTTCTTC.

The genes are TRBV5-1 and TRBJ2-1; D remains ambiguous. Per germline, CDR1 SGHRS and CDR2 YFSETQ. V lost 5 bases and J 4 bases, leaving 10 bases between the germline ends. The CDR3 loop spans 13 amino acids. The CDR3 DNA reads as TGCGCCAGCAGAAGCGAGGAGTACAATGAGCAGTTCTTC. Amino acid sequence: CASRSEEYNEQFF.

This sequence joins TRBV7-2 and TRBJ1-2; 9 positions agree with TRBD1. Germline values: CDR1 SGHTA, CDR2 FQGNSA. The CDR3 loop spans 15 amino acids. V shed 0 bases and J 6 bases; nucleotides not matched to a gene: 5. The CDR3 sequence: CASSLARQGGNGYTF. Written as DNA, the CDR3 is TGTGCCAGCAGCTTAGCAAGACAGGGGGGGAATGGCTACACCTTC.